This T cell receptor beta chain is drawn from a study of T cells after yellow fever vaccination. Study information: The fractions with low cell numbers were processed using SMART-Seq v4 Ultra Low Input.

TCR cDNA, made by 5'RACE template switching, carried an added universal primer site and UMIs. Via MiXCR, TCRdb re-called the 5' RACE reads, giving one row per CDR3 protein. The sample holds approximately 550,000 distinct CDR3 sequences, roughly 14% seen once. Findings and caveats of the study: Abundant clonotypes from the bulk population could get into FACS-sorted repertoires as contaminants. The booster saw the reappearance of most primary-vaccination clones (about 95% CD4, 88% CD8).

As for this clonotype: Antigen specificity is unknown.

The TCR sequence derives from a man between 25 and 39 years old who received the YFV17D yellow fever vaccine. Specimen: PBMCs, collected on the day of the yellow fever booster vaccination.

The CDR3 spells CASSRDRDKYNEQFF. The CDR3, as DNA: TGTGCCAGCAGCCGGGACAGGGATAAGTACAATGAGCAGTTCTTC. The chain carries TRBV6-1 and TRBJ2-1, with TRBD1 matching 9 bases. Germline loops: CDR1 MNHNS, CDR2 SASEGT. Trimming took 6 bases from V and 4 from J; bases not matched to a gene: 7. This CDR3 region has 15 residues.